The present entry profiles one T cell receptor (beta chain) with its context. The data are from a study of shared clonotypes between healthy human individuals. Method: immunoSEQ multiplex PCR; TCRdb's copy keeps in-frame clones and lacks some. This sample carries over 2,000,000 clones, just under 95% of them seen once, and the ten largest clones take 1.5% to 2%. As defined, naive CD8 cells were CD45RO-negative and positively selected for CCR7, with terminally differentiated effector memory CD45RA+ cells excluded. CDR3 length: 11 residues. V lost 4 bases, J lost 6 bases, and 7 bases lay in between. Germline V gives CDR1 MDHEN, CDR2 SYDVKM.

Material for sequencing was naive CD8+ T cells from PBMCs. The clonotype originates from a man younger than 35 in good health. Some clones in this sample may be carry-over from other donors' samples. The J gene is TRBJ2-7, the V gene TRBV28; D remains unclear. DNA for the CDR3: TGTGCCAGCAGTTCGGGCACCGAGCAGTACTTC. The encoded protein is CASSSGTEQYF.